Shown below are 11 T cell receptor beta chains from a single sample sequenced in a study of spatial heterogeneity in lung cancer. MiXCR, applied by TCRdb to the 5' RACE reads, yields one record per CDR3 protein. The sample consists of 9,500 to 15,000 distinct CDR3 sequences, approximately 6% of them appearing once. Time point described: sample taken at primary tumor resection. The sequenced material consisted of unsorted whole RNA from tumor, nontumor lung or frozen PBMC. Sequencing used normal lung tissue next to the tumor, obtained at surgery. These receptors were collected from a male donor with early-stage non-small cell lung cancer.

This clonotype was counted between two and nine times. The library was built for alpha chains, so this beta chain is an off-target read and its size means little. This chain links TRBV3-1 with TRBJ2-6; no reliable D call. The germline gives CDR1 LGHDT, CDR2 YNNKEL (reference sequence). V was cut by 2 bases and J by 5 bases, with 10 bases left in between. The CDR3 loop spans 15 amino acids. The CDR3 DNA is TGTGCCAGCAGCCAACCTAGTACTCGGGCCAACGTCCTGACTTTC. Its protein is CASSQPSTRANVLTF.

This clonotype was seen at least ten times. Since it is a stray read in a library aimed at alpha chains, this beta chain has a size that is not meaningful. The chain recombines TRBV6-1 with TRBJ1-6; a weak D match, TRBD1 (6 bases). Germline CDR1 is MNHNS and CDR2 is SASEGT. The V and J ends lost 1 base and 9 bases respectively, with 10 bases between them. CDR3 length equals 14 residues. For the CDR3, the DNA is TGTGCCAGCAGTGAAGTAGGGGGGTCTTCACCCCTCCACTTT. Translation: CASSEVGGSSPLHF.

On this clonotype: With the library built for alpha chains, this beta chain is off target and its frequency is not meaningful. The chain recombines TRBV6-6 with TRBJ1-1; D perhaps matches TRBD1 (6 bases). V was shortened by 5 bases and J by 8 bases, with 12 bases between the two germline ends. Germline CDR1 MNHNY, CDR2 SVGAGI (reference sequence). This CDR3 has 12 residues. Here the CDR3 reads CASSPPQGEAFF. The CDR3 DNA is TGTGCCAGCAGTCCCCCCCAGGGGGAAGCTTTCTTT.

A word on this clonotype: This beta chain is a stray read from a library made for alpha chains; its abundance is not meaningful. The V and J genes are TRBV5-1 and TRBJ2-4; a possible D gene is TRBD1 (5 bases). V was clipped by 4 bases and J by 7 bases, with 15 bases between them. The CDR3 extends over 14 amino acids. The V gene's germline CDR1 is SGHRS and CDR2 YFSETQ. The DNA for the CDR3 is TGCGCCAGCAGCATAGGGGTTGCAGGGAACATTCAGTACTTC. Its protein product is CASSIGVAGNIQYF.

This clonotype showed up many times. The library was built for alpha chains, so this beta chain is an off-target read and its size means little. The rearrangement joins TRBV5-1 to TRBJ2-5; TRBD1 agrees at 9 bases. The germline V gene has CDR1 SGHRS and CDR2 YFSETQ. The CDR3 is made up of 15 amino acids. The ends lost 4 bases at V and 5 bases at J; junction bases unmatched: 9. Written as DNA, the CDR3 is TGCGCCAGCAGCCTACTACCGACAGGGGGGGAGACCCAGTACTTC. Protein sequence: CASSLLPTGGETQYF.

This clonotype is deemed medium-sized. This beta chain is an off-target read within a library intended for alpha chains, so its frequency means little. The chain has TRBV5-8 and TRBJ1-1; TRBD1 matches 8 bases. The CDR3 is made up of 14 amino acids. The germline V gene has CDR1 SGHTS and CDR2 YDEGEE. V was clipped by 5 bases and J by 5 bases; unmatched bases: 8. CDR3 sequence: CASRNTDRVTEAFF. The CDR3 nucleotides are TGTGCCAGCAGAAATACGGACAGGGTGACTGAAGCTTTCTTT. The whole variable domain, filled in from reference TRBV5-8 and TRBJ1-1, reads EAGVTQSPTHLIKTRGQQATLRCSPISGHTSVYWYQQALGLGLQFLLWYDEGEERNRGNFPPRFSGRQFPNYSSELNVNALELEDSALYLCASRNTDRVTEAFFGQGTRLTVV.

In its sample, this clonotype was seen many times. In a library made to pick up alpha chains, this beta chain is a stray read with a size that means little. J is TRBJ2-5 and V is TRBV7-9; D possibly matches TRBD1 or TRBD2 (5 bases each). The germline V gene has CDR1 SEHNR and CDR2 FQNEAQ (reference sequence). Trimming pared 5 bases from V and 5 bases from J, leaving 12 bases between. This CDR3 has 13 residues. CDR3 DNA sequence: TGTGCCAGCAGCCGGGGACGTGAGGAGACCCAGTACTTC. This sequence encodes CASSRGREETQYF.

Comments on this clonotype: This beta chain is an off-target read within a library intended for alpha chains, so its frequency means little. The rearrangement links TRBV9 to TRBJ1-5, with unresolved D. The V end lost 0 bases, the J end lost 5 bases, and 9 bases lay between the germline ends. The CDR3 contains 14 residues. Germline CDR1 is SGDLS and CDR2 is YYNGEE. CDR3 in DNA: TGTGCCAGCAGCGTAGGGGTTCTTGATCAGCCCCAGCATTTT. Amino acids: CASSVGVLDQPQHF.

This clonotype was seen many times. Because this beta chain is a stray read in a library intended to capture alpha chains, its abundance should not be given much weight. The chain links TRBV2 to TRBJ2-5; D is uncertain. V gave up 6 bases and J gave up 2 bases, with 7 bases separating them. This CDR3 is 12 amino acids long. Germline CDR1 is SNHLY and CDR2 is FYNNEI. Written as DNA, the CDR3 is TGTGCCAGCAGGGACGATCAAGAGACCCAGTACTTC. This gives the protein CASRDDQETQYF.

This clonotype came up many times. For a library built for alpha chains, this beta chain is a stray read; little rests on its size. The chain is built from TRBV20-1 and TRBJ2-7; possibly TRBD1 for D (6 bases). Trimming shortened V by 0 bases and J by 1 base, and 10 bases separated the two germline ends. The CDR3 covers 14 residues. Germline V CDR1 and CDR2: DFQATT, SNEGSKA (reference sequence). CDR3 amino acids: CSARDGTLSYEQYF. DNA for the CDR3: TGCAGTGCTAGAGACGGGACACTATCCTACGAGCAGTACTTC.

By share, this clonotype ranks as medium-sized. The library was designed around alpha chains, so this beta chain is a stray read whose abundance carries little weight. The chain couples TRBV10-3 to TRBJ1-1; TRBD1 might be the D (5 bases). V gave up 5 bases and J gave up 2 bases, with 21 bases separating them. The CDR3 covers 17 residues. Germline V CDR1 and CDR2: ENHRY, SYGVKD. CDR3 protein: CAISPTRTRPLNTEAFF. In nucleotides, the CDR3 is TGTGCCATCAGTCCTACCCGGACAAGGCCCTTAAACACTGAAGCTTTCTTT.